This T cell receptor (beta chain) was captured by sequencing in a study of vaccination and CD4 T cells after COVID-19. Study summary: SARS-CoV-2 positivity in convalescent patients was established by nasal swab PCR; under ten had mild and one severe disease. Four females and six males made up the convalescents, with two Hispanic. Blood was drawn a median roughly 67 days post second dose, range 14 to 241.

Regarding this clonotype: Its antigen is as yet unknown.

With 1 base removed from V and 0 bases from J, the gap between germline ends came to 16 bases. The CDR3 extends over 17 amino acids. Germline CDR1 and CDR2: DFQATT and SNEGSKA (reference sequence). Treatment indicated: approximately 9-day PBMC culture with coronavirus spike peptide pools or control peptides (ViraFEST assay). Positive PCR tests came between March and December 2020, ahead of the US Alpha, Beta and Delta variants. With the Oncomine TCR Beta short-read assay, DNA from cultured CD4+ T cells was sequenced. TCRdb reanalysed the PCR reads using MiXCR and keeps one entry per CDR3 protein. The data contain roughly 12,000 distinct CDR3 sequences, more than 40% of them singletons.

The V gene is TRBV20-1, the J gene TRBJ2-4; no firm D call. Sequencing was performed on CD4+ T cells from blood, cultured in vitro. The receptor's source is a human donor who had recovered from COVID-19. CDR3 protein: CSARGLTKGSAKNIQYF. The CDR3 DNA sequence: TGCAGTGCTAGAGGTCTAACAAAGGGTTCAGCCAAAAACATTCAGTACTTC.